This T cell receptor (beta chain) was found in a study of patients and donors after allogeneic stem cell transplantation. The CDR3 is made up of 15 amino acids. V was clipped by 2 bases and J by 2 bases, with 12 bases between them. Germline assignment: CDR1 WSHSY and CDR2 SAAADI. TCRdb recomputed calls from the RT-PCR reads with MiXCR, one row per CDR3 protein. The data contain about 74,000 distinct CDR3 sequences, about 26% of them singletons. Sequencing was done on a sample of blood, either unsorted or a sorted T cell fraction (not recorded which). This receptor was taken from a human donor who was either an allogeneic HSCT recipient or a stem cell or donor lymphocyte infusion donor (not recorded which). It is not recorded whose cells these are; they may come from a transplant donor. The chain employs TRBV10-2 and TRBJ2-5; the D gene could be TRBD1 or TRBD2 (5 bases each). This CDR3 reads CASSELPGQQETQYF. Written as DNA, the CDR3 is TGCGCCAGCAGTGAGCTACCGGGGCAGCAAGAGACCCAGTACTTC.